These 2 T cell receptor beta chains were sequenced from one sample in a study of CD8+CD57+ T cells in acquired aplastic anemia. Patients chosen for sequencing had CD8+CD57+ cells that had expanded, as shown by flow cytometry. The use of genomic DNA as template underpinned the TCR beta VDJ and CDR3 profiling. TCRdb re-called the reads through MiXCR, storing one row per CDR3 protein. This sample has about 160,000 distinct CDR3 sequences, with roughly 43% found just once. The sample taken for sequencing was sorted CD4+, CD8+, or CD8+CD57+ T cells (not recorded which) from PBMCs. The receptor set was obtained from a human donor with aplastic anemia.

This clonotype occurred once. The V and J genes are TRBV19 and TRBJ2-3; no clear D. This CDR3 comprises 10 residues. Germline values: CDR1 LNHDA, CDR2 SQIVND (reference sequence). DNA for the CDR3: TGTGCTAAGACGGGAGATACGCAGTATTTT. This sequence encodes CAKTGDTQYF.

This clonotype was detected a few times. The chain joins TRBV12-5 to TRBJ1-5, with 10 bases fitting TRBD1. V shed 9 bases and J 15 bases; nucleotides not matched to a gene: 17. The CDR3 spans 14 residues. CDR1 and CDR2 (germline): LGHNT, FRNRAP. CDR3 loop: CASAPGTGVGVAHF. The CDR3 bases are TGTGCTAGCGCGCCCGGGACAGGGGTTGGGGTGGCGCATTTT.